The TCR beta chain described here comes from a study of T cell repertoires in cytomegalovirus infection. Whole-study findings and limits: Summed frequency of public TCR beta families distinguished CMV carriers with the relevant HLA.

TCRdb re-derived calls from the reads in MiXCR, one entry per CDR3 protein. The repertoire holds 740,000 or so distinct CDR3 sequences, with 35% to 45% as singletons. This clonotype was counted only a few times. Its antigen is currently unknown. What was sequenced was PBMCs. The clonotype originates from a human donor in good health (CMV status not recorded). Some clones in this sample may be carry-over from other donors' samples.

CDR3: CASSRLLPQTGFYTF. The CDR3 nucleotides are TGTGCCAGCAGTAGGCTTCTCCCGCAGACAGGGTTCTACACCTTC. The chain joins TRBV6-1 to TRBJ1-2; TRBD1 matches 7 bases. Trimming at V came to 5 bases and at J to 10 bases, leaving 16 bases not matched to a gene. Germline loops: CDR1 MNHNS, CDR2 SASEGT. This CDR3 is built from 15 residues.